The 30 T cell receptor beta chains presented below share a single source sample, sequenced in a study of shared clonotypes between healthy human individuals. Profiled with immunoSEQ multiplex PCR; TCRdb holds only in-frame clones, not every one. This table holds more than 2 million clones, under 97% found once. The sample taken for sequencing was naive CD4+ T cells sorted from blood. Subset defined: CD45RA+ positively selected. The receptors were sampled from a man in his late teens or twenties in good health.

V and J are TRBV19 and TRBJ2-5, with 8 bases aligning to TRBD2. The CDR3 is 15 residues long. Germline V lookup: CDR1 LNHDA, CDR2 SQIVND (reference sequence). J gave up 5 bases and V 4 bases, and 9 bases lay outside the gene matches. CDR3 bases: TGTGCCAGTAGTACCTCCGGACTAGCAAGGGAGACCCAGTACTTC. It is translated as CASSTSGLARETQYF.

This clone was detected only a few times. This same CDR3 is encoded by further DNA sequences in the sample. The CDR3 loop reads CASSYQGSNQPQHF. In DNA form, the CDR3 reads TGTGCCAGCAGTTACCAGGGTAGCAATCAGCCCCAGCATTTT. The chain joins TRBV6-6 to TRBJ1-5, with D perhaps matching TRBD1 (5 bases). Trimming cost V 2 bases and J 0 bases, with 5 bases left between them. The CDR3 spans 14 residues. Germline V CDR1 and CDR2: MNHNY, SVGAGI (reference sequence).

The chain couples TRBV29-1 to TRBJ2-3; no firm D call. This CDR3 comprises 11 residues. The V gene's germline CDR1 is SQVTM and CDR2 ANQGSEA. Trimming pared 7 bases from V and 0 bases from J, leaving 5 bases between. The CDR3 loop is CSESSTDTQYF. The CDR3 DNA reads TGCAGCGAATCTAGCACAGATACGCAGTATTTT.

J is TRBJ2-7 and V is TRBV7-9; D is possibly TRBD2 (5 bases). Trimming cost V 5 bases and J 3 bases, with 11 bases left between them. CDR1 is SEHNR, CDR2 FQNEAQ, per germline (reference sequence). The CDR3 totals 13 residues. The CDR3 DNA reads as TGTGCCAGCAGCAACCCGGGAAGCTACGAGCAGTACTTC. This gives the protein CASSNPGSYEQYF.

Remarks on this clone: The same CDR3 arises from other DNA sequences in this sample as well. The chain is built from TRBV5-6 and TRBJ2-7; D call uncertain. CDR1 SGHDT and CDR2 YYEEEE come from the germline V gene. Trimming pared 0 bases from V and 1 base from J, leaving 8 bases between. The CDR3 consists of 14 residues. In DNA form, the CDR3 reads TGTGCCAGCAGCTTGGTTGGCTCGTCCTACGAGCAGTACTTC. This encodes CASSLVGSSYEQYF.

This chain connects TRBV15 to TRBJ2-5; D is uncertain. Germline V lookup: CDR1 LNHNV, CDR2 YYDKDF (reference sequence). The CDR3 has 13 amino acids. The ends were cut back, 0 bases at V and 5 bases at J, with 7 bases in the middle. CDR3 sequence: CATSRDVGETQYF. CDR3 coding DNA: TGTGCCACCAGCAGAGACGTAGGGGAGACCCAGTACTTC.

This clone was observed once. The V call is TRBV6-5, the J call TRBJ2-7; D not certain. Trimming left V 8 bases short and J 11 bases short, with 19 bases between. CDR3 length equals 12 residues. Looked up from germline, CDR1 is MNHEY and CDR2 is SVGAGI. CDR3 sequence reads: CASGSRYLIEYF. For the CDR3, the DNA is TGTGCCAGCGGGTCTCGCTACCTGATTGAGTACTTC.

This chain links TRBV21-1 with TRBJ2-4; whether TRBD1, the table's D call, matches the DNA was not checked. TRBV21-1 is assigned pseudogene status. This CDR3 has 15 amino acids. In DNA form, the CDR3 reads TGTGCCAGCAGCAGACCGGGACAGGGCAAAAACATTCAGTACTTC. As protein: CASSRPGQGKNIQYF.

This clone was observed once. The chain carries TRBV10-2 and TRBJ2-7; 8 bases map to TRBD2. Germline assignment: CDR1 WSHSY and CDR2 SAAADI. V shed 2 bases and J 5 bases; nucleotides not matched to a gene: 5. CDR3 length equals 14 residues. CDR3 bases: TGCGCCAGCAGTGAGCCGGGGGGGCGGGACGAGCAGTACTTC. Protein: CASSEPGGRDEQYF.

This sequence joins TRBV7-9 and TRBJ1-3; D is unresolved. V lost 4 bases and J lost 0, with 10 bases in between. The CDR3 extends over 15 amino acids. CDR1 and CDR2 from the germline V gene are SEHNR and FQNEAQ (reference sequence). CDR3 sequence: CASSYHGGSGNTIYF. In nucleotides, the CDR3 is TGTGCCAGCAGCTATCACGGAGGCTCTGGAAACACCATATATTTT.

This chain uses TRBV28 with TRBJ1-3; TRBD1 might be the D (6 bases). The length of the CDR3 is 14 residues. Looked up from germline, CDR1 is MDHEN and CDR2 is SYDVKM. With 5 bases removed from V and 6 bases from J, the gap between germline ends came to 14 bases. CDR3 in DNA: TGTGCCAGCAGTACACAGGGCGGCTCAAACACCATATATTTT. This translates into CASSTQGGSNTIYF.

V is TRBV29-1 and J is TRBJ2-2; 9 nucleotides align to TRBD2. The CDR3 is made up of 19 amino acids. Germline V gene lookup returns CDR1 SQVTM and CDR2 ANQGSEA. Trimming at V came to 4 bases and at J to 8 bases, leaving 23 bases not matched to a gene. The CDR3 region is CSVALKWDSSGERPGELFF. DNA for the CDR3: TGCAGCGTTGCCCTTAAGTGGGACTCTAGCGGGGAACGCCCGGGGGAGCTGTTTTTT.

The table lists this clone with a count of one. Other DNA sequences within the sample encode an identical CDR3. V usage is TRBV10-3 and J usage is TRBJ2-7; the D gene is possibly TRBD2 (5 bases). The CDR3 runs 12 residues. Germline loops: CDR1 ENHRY, CDR2 SYGVKD. Between the trimmed V and J ends, which lost 0 bases and 7 bases, there was a span of 7 bases. The CDR3 loop reads CAISESTGEQYF. The CDR3 nucleotides read TGTGCCATCAGTGAGTCAACGGGAGAGCAGTACTTC.

The V call is TRBV2, the J call TRBJ1-2; 8 nucleotides match TRBD1. The CDR3 has 15 residues. V shed 4 bases, J shed 1 base, and the junction held 5 bases outside the gene matches. From germline, CDR1 is SNHLY and CDR2 FYNNEI. CDR3 sequence reads: CASSAGGVGNYGYTF. DNA of the CDR3: TGTGCCAGCAGTGCAGGGGGCGTTGGTAACTATGGCTACACCTTC.

The V call is TRBV6-1, the J call TRBJ1-5; TRBD1 agrees at 7 bases. CDR1 and CDR2 (germline): MNHNS, SASEGT. CDR3 size: 14 residues. The V segment lost 6 bases and the J segment 4 bases; nucleotides outside the gene matches: 6. The CDR3 DNA sequence: TGTGCCAGCAGGGCCGGGACAGTTAATCAGCCCCAGCATTTT. Translated: CASRAGTVNQPQHF.

The chain recombines TRBV7-8 with TRBJ2-1; D unclear. Trimming took 2 bases from V and 5 from J, leaving 16 bases between them. Germline CDR1 SGHVS, CDR2 FQNEAQ. CDR3 length equals 16 residues. The CDR3: CASSLPPGYTHNEQFF. The CDR3 DNA reads as TGTGCCAGCAGCTTACCCCCCGGGTACACGCACAATGAGCAGTTCTTC. The variable domain in full, with the rest retrieved from reference TRBV7-8 and TRBJ2-1, is GAGVSQSPRYKVAKRGQDVALRCDPISGHVSLFWYQQALGQGPEFLTYFQNEAQLDKSGLPSDRFFAERPEGSVSTLKIQRTQQEDSAVYLCASSLPPGYTHNEQFFGPGTRLTVL.

Remarks on this clone: Other DNA sequences in the sample encode the same CDR3. The chain has TRBV28 and TRBJ2-7; TRBD2 matches 9 bases. CDR3 length: 14 residues. After removal of 2 bases from V and 4 bases from J, the junction contained 3 bases not matched to a gene. Germline-derived CDR1 and CDR2 are MDHEN and SYDVKM. CDR3 sequence reads: CASSLAGGSYEQYF. The CDR3, as DNA: TGTGCCAGCAGTTTAGCGGGGGGGTCGTACGAGCAGTACTTC. Full variable domain (rest looked up from reference TRBV28 and TRBJ2-7): DVKVTQSSRYLVKRTGEKVFLECVQDMDHENMFWYRQDPGLGLRLIYFSYDVKMKEKGDIPEGYSVSREKKERFSLILESASTNQTSMYLCASSLAGGSYEQYFGPGTRLTVT.

The gene calls are TRBV5-1 and TRBJ2-3; TRBD1 aligns across 8 bases. The CDR3 covers 16 residues. Germline assignment: CDR1 SGHRS and CDR2 YFSETQ. Trimming removed 0 bases from V and 4 bases from J; junction bases left unmatched: 7. The CDR3 bases are TGCGCCAGCAGCTTGGCCGGGACAGGTAACTCAGATACGCAGTATTTT. This gives the protein CASSLAGTGNSDTQYF.

V gene TRBV15 combines with J gene TRBJ1-4; D perhaps matches TRBD1 (5 bases). Looked up from germline, CDR1 is LNHNV and CDR2 is YYDKDF (reference sequence). V was shortened by 5 bases and J by 7 bases, with 17 bases between the two germline ends. The CDR3 consists of 15 residues. The CDR3 sequence: CATSQLGGQVEKLFF. In DNA, the CDR3 is TGTGCCACCAGCCAACTGGGGGGTCAAGTTGAAAAACTGTTTTTT.

Worth noting for this clone: Distinct nucleotide sequences in the sample also encode this CDR3. This chain joins TRBV30 and TRBJ2-2; no firm D call. There are 13 residues in the CDR3. CDR1 GTSNPN and CDR2 SVGIG come from the germline V gene (reference sequence). V shed 2 bases and J shed 2 bases, with 6 bases lying between them. CDR3 protein: CAWSLTNTGELFF. Here the CDR3 DNA reads TGTGCCTGGAGTCTCACAAACACCGGGGAGCTGTTTTTT.

The V call is TRBV10-3, the J call TRBJ1-5, with D unclear. The length of the CDR3 is 15 residues. Trimming pared 3 bases from V and 7 bases from J, leaving 16 bases between. CDR1 and CDR2 from the germline V gene are ENHRY and SYGVKD. CDR3 coding DNA: TGTGCCATCAGTGAAGGGCCTATTTTCGGCCAGCCCCAGCATTTT. Translation gives CAISEGPIFGQPQHF.

V and J are TRBV4-2 and TRBJ1-2; D ambiguous. CDR3 length equals 16 residues. V was trimmed by 2 bases and J by 4 bases, leaving 17 bases between them. The germline gives CDR1 LGHNA, CDR2 YNFKEQ. CDR3 in amino acids: CASSQRSAVSFYGYTF. CDR3 bases: TGTGCCAGCAGCCAACGATCGGCGGTTTCCTTCTATGGCTACACCTTC.

This sequence joins TRBV5-1 and TRBJ2-3, with D possibly being TRBD1 or TRBD2 (5 bases each). This CDR3 contains 14 residues. V was trimmed by 0 bases and J by 12 bases, leaving 17 bases between them. Per germline, CDR1 SGHRS and CDR2 YFSETQ. The chain's CDR3 is CASSLASGPGPQYF. CDR3 sequence (DNA): TGCGCCAGCAGCTTGGCCTCGGGACCCGGACCCCAGTATTTT.

Notes on this clone: Distinct nucleotide sequences in the sample also encode this CDR3. CDR3 nucleotide sequence: TGTGCCAGCAGTGATGGGGGACTTAATCAGCCCCAGCATTTT. It translates to CASSDGGLNQPQHF. The chain employs TRBV6-1 and TRBJ1-5; possibly TRBD1 for D (5 bases). Germline V CDR1 and CDR2: MNHNS, SASEGT. The CDR3 spans 14 residues. The germline V and J ends were trimmed by 3 bases and 4 bases, with 10 bases remaining between them.

About this clone itself: In the same sample, other DNA sequences code for this CDR3. V gene TRBV2 combines with J gene TRBJ2-7; 7 bases match TRBD1. The CDR3 contains 13 residues. The germline V gene encodes CDR1 SNHLY and CDR2 FYNNEI. The junction had 3 bases not matched to a gene; V was cut back by 7 bases and J by 0 bases. The CDR3 reads CASKDRVSYEQYF. The CDR3 nucleotides are TGTGCCAGCAAAGACAGGGTCTCCTACGAGCAGTACTTC.

The chain uses TRBV5-6 and TRBJ1-3, with D possibly being TRBD1 (6 bases). The CDR3 runs 16 residues. Trimming removed 1 base from V and 4 bases from J, with 15 bases in between. Germline-derived CDR1 and CDR2 are SGHDT and YYEEEE. The CDR3: CASSLRSGARGNTIYF. In DNA, the CDR3 is TGTGCCAGCAGCTTGCGGTCAGGGGCTCGGGGAAACACCATATATTTT.

V and J are TRBV6-5 and TRBJ2-5; TRBD1 aligns across 7 bases. CDR3 size: 14 residues. In germline, CDR1 is MNHEY, CDR2 SVGAGI. J lost 2 bases, V lost 7 bases, and 7 bases had no gene match. The CDR3: CASNPGQRQETQYF. The CDR3 DNA reads as TGTGCCAGCAATCCGGGACAGAGACAAGAGACCCAGTACTTC.

This chain uses TRBV2 with TRBJ1-5; a possible D gene is TRBD1 (5 bases). The germline V gene encodes CDR1 SNHLY and CDR2 FYNNEI. Trimming shortened V by 8 bases and J by 0 bases, and 11 bases separated the two germline ends. There are 14 residues in the CDR3. The CDR3 loop is CASLKDISNQPQHF. The CDR3 nucleotides are TGTGCCAGCCTTAAGGACATTAGCAATCAGCCCCAGCATTTT.

CDR3 in amino acids: CASSPRVGSTDTQYF. CDR3 bases: TGTGCCAGCAGCCCCCGGGTAGGGAGCACAGATACGCAGTATTTT. The rearrangement joins TRBV9 to TRBJ2-3; D is unclear. The length of the CDR3 is 15 residues. Trimming took off 4 bases at V and 0 bases at J, with 12 bases between the two ends. CDR1 and CDR2 (germline): SGDLS, YYNGEE.

The chain has TRBV28 and TRBJ1-2; D is possibly TRBD1 (5 bases). V was shortened by 4 bases and J by 1 base, with 10 bases between the two germline ends. The germline CDR1 and CDR2 sequences are MDHEN and SYDVKM. This CDR3 has 14 amino acids. Written as DNA, the CDR3 is TGTGCCAGCAGTTCAAGGGGCGTTAACTATGGCTACACCTTC. This gives the protein CASSSRGVNYGYTF.